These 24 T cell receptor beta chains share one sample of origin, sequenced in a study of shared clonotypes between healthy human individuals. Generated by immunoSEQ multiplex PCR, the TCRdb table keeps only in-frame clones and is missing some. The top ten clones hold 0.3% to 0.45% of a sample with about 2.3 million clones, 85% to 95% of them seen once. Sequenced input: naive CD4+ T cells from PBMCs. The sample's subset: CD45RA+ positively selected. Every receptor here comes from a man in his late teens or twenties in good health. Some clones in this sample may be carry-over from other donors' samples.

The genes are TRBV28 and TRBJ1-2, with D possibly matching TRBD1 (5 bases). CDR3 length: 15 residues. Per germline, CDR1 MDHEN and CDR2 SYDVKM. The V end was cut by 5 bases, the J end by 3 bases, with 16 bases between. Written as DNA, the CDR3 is TGTGCCAGCAGTGCGCCAGGGACTAGGGACTATGGCTACACCTTC. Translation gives CASSAPGTRDYGYTF.

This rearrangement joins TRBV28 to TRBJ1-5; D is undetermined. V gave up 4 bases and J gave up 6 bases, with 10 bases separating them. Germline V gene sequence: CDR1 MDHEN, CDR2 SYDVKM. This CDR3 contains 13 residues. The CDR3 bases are TGTGCCAGCAGTTCTTCTAGGAGTCAGCCCCAGCATTTT. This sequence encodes CASSSSRSQPQHF.

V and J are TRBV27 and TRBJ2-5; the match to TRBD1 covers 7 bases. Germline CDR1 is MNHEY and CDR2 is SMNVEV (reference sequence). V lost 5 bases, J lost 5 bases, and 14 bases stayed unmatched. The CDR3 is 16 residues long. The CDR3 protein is CASSADRVFARETQYF. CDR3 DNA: TGTGCCAGCAGTGCCGACAGGGTATTCGCTCGTGAGACCCAGTACTTC.

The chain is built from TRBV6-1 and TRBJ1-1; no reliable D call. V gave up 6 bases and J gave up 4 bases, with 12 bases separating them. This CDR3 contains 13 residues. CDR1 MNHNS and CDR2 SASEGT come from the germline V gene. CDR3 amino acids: CASRSSGGTEAFF. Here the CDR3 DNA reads TGTGCCAGCAGAAGCTCCGGCGGCACTGAAGCTTTCTTT.

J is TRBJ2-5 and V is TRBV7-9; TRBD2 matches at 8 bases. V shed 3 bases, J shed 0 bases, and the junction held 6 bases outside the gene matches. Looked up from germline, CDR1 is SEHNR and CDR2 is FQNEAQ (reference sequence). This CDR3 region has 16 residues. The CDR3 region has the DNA TGTGCCAGCAGCTTGTGGCGGGAGGTGTACCAAGAGACCCAGTACTTC. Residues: CASSLWREVYQETQYF.

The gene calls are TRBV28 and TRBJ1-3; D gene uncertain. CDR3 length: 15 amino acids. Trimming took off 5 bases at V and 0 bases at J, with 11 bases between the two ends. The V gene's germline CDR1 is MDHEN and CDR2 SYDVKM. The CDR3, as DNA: TGTGCCAGCAGTCGCGGGTGGGTCTCTGGAAACACCATATATTTT. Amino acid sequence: CASSRGWVSGNTIYF.

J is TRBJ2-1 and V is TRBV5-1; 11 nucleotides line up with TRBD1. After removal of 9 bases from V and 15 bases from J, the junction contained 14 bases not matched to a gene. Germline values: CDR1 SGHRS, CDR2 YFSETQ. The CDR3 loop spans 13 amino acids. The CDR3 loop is CATGTGGYGGLFF. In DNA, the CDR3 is TGCGCCACCGGGACAGGGGGATATGGAGGTCTGTTCTTC.

In DNA, the CDR3 is TGTGCCAGCAGTACCCGGGGAGGCGGTGGAAACACCATATATTTT. Amino acid sequence: CASSTRGGGGNTIYF. V usage is TRBV13 and J usage is TRBJ1-3; D remains ambiguous. V lost 6 bases, J lost 3 bases, and 15 bases lay in between. CDR1 and CDR2 from the germline V gene are PRHDT and FYEKMQ (reference sequence). The CDR3 covers 15 residues.

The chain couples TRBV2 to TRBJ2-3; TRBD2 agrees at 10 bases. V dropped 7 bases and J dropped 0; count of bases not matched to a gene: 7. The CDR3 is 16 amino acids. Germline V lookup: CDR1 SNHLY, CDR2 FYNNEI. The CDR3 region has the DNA TGTGCCAGCAAGGCTGAGCGGGAGGGTAGCACAGATACGCAGTATTTT. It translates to CASKAEREGSTDTQYF. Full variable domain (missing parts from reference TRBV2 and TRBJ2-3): EPEVTQTPSHQVTQMGQEVILRCVPISNHLYFYWYRQILGQKVEFLVSFYNNEISEKSEIFDDQFSVERPDGSNFTLKIRSTKLEDSAMYFCASKAEREGSTDTQYFGPGTRLTVL.

CDR3 DNA sequence: TGTGCCAGCAGTTCCGGACTAGCGGGAGATACGCAGTATTTT. Translation gives CASSSGLAGDTQYF. The chain carries TRBV2 and TRBJ2-3; 11 positions agree with TRBD2. V lost 5 bases to trimming and J lost 5 bases; unmatched junction nucleotides: 3. The germline gives CDR1 SNHLY, CDR2 FYNNEI. This CDR3 region has 14 residues.

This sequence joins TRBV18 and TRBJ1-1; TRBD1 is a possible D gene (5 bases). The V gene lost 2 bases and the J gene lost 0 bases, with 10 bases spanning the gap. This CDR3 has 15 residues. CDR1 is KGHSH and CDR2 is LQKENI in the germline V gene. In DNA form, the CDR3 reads TGTGCCAGCTCACCATCATCGGGGCTGAACACTGAAGCTTTCTTT. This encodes CASSPSSGLNTEAFF.

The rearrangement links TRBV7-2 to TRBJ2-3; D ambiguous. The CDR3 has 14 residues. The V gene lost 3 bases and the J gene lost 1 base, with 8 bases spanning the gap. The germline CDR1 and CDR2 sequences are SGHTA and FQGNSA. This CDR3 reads CASSFAQRTDTQYF. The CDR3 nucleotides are TGTGCCAGCAGCTTCGCTCAGCGCACAGATACGCAGTATTTT. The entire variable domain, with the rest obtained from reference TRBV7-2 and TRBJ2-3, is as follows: GAGVSQSPSNKVTEKGKDVELRCDPISGHTALYWYRQSLGQGLEFLIYFQGNSAPDKSGLPSDRFSAERTGGSVSTLTIQRTQQEDSAVYLCASSFAQRTDTQYFGPGTRLTVL.

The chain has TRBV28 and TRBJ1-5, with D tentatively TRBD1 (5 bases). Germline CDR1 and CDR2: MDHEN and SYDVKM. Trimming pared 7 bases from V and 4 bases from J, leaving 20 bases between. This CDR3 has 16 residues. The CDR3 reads CASTSSGQGRNQPQHF. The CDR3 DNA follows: TGTGCCAGCACGAGTTCAGGCCAGGGAAGGAATCAGCCCCAGCATTTT.

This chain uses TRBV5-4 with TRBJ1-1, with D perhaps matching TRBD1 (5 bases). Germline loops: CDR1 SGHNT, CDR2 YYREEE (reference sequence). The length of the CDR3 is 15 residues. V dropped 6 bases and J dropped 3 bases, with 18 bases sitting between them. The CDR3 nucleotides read TGTGCCAGCACGAAAACACAAAGAGGGGACACTGAAGCTTTCTTT. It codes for CASTKTQRGDTEAFF.

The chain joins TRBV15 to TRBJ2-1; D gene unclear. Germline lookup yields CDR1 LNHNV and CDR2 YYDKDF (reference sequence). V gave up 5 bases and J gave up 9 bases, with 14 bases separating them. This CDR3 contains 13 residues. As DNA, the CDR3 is TGTGCCACCAGCGGTCGATCTTCAGGTGAGCAGTTCTTC. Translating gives CATSGRSSGEQFF.

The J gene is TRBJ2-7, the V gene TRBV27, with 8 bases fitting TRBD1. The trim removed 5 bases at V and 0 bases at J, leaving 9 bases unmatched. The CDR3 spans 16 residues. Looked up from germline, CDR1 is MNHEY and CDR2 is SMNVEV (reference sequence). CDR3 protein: CASSPGTGFGSYEQYF. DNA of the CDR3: TGTGCCAGCAGTCCCGGGACAGGTTTCGGCTCCTACGAGCAGTACTTC.

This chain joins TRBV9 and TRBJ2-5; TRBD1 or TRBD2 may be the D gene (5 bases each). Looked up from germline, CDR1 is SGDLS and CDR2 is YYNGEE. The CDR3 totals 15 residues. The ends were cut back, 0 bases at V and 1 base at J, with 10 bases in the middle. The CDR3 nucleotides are TGTGCCAGCAGCGTAGCTAACGGGGCCCAAGAGACCCAGTACTTC. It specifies CASSVANGAQETQYF.

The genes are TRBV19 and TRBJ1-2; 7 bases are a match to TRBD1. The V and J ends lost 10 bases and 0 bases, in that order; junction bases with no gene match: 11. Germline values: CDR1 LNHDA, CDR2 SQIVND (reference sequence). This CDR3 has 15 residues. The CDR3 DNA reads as TGTGCCACCCAGGGGACAGAGAGGGCTAACTATGGCTACACCTTC. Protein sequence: CATQGTERANYGYTF.

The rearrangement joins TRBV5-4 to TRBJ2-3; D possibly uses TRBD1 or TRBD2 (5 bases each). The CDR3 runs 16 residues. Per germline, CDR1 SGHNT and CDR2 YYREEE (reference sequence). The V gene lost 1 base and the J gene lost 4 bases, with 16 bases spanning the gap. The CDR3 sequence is CASSLPGRDASDTQYF. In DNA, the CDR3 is TGTGCCAGCAGCTTGCCCGGCAGGGACGCCTCAGATACGCAGTATTTT.

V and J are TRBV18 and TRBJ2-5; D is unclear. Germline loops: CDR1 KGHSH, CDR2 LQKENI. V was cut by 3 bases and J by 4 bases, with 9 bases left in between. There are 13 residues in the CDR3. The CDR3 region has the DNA TGTGCCAGCTCACCCAACAACGGAGAGACCCAGTACTTC. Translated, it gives CASSPNNGETQYF.

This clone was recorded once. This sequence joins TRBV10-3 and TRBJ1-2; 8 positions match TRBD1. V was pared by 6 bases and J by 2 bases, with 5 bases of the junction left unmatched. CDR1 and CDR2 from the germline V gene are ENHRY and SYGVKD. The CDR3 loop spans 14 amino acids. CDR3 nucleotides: TGTGCCATCAGCCTGGGACAGGCCAACTATGGCTACACCTTC. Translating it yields CAISLGQANYGYTF.

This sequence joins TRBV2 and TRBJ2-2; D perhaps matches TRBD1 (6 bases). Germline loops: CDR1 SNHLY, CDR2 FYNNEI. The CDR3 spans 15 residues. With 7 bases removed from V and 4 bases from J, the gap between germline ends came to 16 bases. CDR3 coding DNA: TGTGCCAGCACCCCGAGCAGGGGAGTCACCGGGGAGCTGTTTTTT. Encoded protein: CASTPSRGVTGELFF.

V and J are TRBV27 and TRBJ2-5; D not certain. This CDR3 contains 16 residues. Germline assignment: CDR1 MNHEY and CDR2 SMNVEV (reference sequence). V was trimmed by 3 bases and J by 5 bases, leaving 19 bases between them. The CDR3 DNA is TGTGCCAGCAGTTTTCTTTCCACCGGACGGTGGGAGACCCAGTACTTC. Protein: CASSFLSTGRWETQYF.

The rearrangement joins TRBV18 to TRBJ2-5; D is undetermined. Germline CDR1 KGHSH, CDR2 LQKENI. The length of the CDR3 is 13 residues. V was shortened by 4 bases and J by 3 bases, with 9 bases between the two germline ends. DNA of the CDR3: TGTGCCAGCTCACGAGAGCTCGAAGAGACCCAGTACTTC. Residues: CASSRELEETQYF.